This T cell receptor (beta chain) was documented in a study of CD8+ T cells in alopecia areata. Reverse transcribed after extraction, RNA yielded cDNA as the sequencing template. Data came from immunoSEQ multiplex PCR; TCRdb stores just in-frame clones and leaves some out. The table records about 270,000 clones, about three fifths of them present only once. Treatment in this sample: oral pan-JAK inhibitor, 5-10 mg twice daily. V gave up 2 bases and J gave up 0 bases; unmatched junction bases: 2. This CDR3 has 15 amino acids. Germline V gene lookup returns CDR1 SGHDT and CDR2 YYEEEE. The specimen comprised CD4+ T cells sorted from blood, sampled at week 52, from a patient treated with tofacitinib. The source of this sequence is a human donor with alopecia areata. The chain uses TRBV5-6 and TRBJ2-1, with 7 bases that match TRBD1. Here the CDR3 reads CASSFDRDSYNEQFF. The DNA for the CDR3 is TGTGCCAGCAGCTTCGACAGGGACTCCTACAATGAGCAGTTCTTC.